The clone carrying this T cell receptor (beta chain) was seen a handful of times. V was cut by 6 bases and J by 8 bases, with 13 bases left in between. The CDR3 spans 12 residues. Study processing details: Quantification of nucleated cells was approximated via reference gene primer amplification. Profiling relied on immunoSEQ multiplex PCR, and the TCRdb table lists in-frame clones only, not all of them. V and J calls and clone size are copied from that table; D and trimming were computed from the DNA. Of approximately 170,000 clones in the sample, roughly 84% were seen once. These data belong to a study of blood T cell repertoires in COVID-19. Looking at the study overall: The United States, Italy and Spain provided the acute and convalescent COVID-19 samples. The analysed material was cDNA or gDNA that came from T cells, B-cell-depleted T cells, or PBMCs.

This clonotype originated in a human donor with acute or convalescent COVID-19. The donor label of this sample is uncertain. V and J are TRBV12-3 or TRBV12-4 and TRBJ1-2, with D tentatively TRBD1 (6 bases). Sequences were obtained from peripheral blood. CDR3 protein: CASRGRGRGYTF. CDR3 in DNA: TGTGCCAGCAGAGGTAGGGGGAGAGGCTACACCTTC.